This is a list of T cell receptor beta chains from one sample in a study of shared clonotypes between healthy human individuals. Profiled with immunoSEQ multiplex PCR; TCRdb holds only in-frame clones, not every one. The sample lists about 2.3 million clones; under 95% were seen once. Sequenced input: naive CD4+ T cells from PBMCs. The receptors were sampled from a man in his late teens or twenties in good health. Some clones in this sample may be carry-over from other donors' samples. The CDR3 runs from the conserved cysteine through the conserved F or W. D genes are given only for firm matches. Size is stated for part of the rows, as once, few or many counts, or as a class when the clone is expanded.

J: TRBJ2-7; size: .; V: TRBV6-5; D: .; CDR3: CASSYPGHYEQYF; DNA: TGTGCCAGCAGTTACCCTGGACACTACGAGCAGTACTTC
J: TRBJ2-5; size: .; V: TRBV7-2; D: TRBD2; CDR3: CASSRGGQETQYF; DNA: TGTGCCAGCAGTCGCGGGGGGCAAGAGACCCAGTACTTC
J: TRBJ2-3; size: .; V: TRBV28; D: TRBD2; CDR3: CATKLAGVLGDTQYF; DNA: TGTGCCACCAAACTAGCGGGAGTTTTGGGGGATACGCAGTATTTT
J: TRBJ1-4; size: .; V: TRBV27; D: .; CDR3: CASITRGGNEKLFF; DNA: TGTGCCAGCATAACCAGGGGTGGTAATGAAAAACTGTTTTTT
J: TRBJ1-1; size: .; V: TRBV5-1; D: .; CDR3: CASSFRGGDGEAFF; DNA: TGCGCCAGCAGCTTCCGAGGGGGTGATGGTGAAGCTTTCTTT
J: TRBJ2-3; size: .; V: TRBV28; D: TRBD2; CDR3: CASSLKVAGVADTQYF; DNA: TGTGCCAGCAGTTTAAAGGTAGCGGGAGTCGCAGATACGCAGTATTTT
J: TRBJ2-1; size: .; V: TRBV7-3; D: TRBD2; CDR3: CASSLSPAGNVDEQFF; DNA: TGTGCCAGCAGCTTAAGCCCAGCGGGGAACGTCGATGAGCAGTTCTTC
J: TRBJ2-1; size: .; V: TRBV5-1; D: TRBD1; CDR3: CASSRGTEGNEQFF; DNA: TGCGCCAGCAGCAGAGGGACAGAAGGCAATGAGCAGTTCTTC
J: TRBJ2-7; size: .; V: TRBV6-1; D: TRBD2; CDR3: CASSEGLAGTYEQYF; DNA: TGTGCCAGCAGTGAAGGGCTAGCGGGAACCTACGAGCAGTACTTC
J: TRBJ1-3; size: .; V: TRBV7-8; D: .; CDR3: CASSPGAAGSNTIYF; DNA: TGTGCCAGCAGCCCAGGGGCCGCGGGTTCAAACACCATATATTTT
J: TRBJ2-1; size: .; V: TRBV5-4; D: TRBD2; CDR3: CASSLTSASYNEQFF; DNA: TGTGCCAGCAGCTTGACTAGCGCCTCCTACAATGAGCAGTTCTTC
J: TRBJ1-4; size: .; V: TRBV5-1; D: .; CDR3: CASSLGGDAEKLFF; DNA: TGCGCCAGCAGCTTGGGGGGAGATGCTGAAAAACTGTTTTTT
J: TRBJ2-5; size: .; V: TRBV5-1; D: TRBD2; CDR3: CASRSTSGQETQYF; DNA: TGCGCCAGCAGGTCAACTAGCGGACAAGAGACCCAGTACTTC
J: TRBJ1-1; size: few; V: TRBV28; D: TRBD1; CDR3: CASLLRGPNTEAFF; DNA: TGTGCCAGCCTCCTGAGGGGGCCGAACACTGAAGCTTTCTTT
J: TRBJ1-2; size: .; V: TRBV7-2; D: .; CDR3: CASSLSGTPGYGYTF; DNA: TGTGCCAGCAGCCTCTCCGGGACCCCAGGATATGGCTACACCTTC
J: TRBJ2-3; size: .; V: TRBV2; D: .; CDR3: CASKGTLGTDTQYF; DNA: TGTGCCAGCAAGGGTACGCTGGGCACAGATACGCAGTATTTT
J: TRBJ1-4; size: .; V: TRBV30; D: TRBD1; CDR3: CASAPNRGEKLFF; DNA: TGTGCCTCAGCCCCCAACAGGGGAGAAAAACTGTTTTTT
J: TRBJ1-5; size: .; V: TRBV5-5; D: .; CDR3: CASSYEQGQPQHF; DNA: TGTGCCAGCAGCTATGAACAGGGTCAGCCCCAGCATTTT
J: TRBJ2-3; size: .; V: TRBV28; D: .; CDR3: CASSLSLGSRDSTQYF; DNA: TGTGCCAGCAGTTTATCCCTCGGATCACGGGACTCGACGCAGTATTTT
J: TRBJ2-3; size: .; V: TRBV5-1; D: .; CDR3: CASSFDNPADTQYF; DNA: TGCGCCAGCAGCTTTGACAACCCAGCAGATACGCAGTATTTT
J: TRBJ2-1; size: .; V: TRBV5-1; D: .; CDR3: CASSSTWTPYEQFF; DNA: TGCGCCAGCAGCTCTACCTGGACTCCGTATGAGCAGTTCTTC
J: TRBJ2-1; size: once; V: TRBV13; D: .; CDR3: CASSLDPSLYNEQFF; DNA: TGTGCCAGCAGCTTAGATCCTTCCCTCTACAATGAGCAGTTCTTC
J: TRBJ2-5; size: .; V: TRBV28; D: .; CDR3: CASTLEETQYF; DNA: TGTGCCAGCACACTGGAAGAGACCCAGTACTTC
J: TRBJ2-7; size: .; V: TRBV11-2; D: TRBD1; CDR3: CASSYRTGIYEQYF; DNA: TGTGCCAGCAGCTACCGGACAGGGATCTACGAGCAGTACTTC
J: TRBJ1-2; size: .; V: TRBV10-3; D: .; CDR3: CAISERTVTNYGYTF; DNA: TGTGCCATCAGTGAAAGGACGGTGACTAACTATGGCTACACCTTC
J: TRBJ2-2; size: .; V: TRBV18; D: .; CDR3: CASSLRQIGELFF; DNA: TGTGCCAGCTCACTTAGGCAAATCGGGGAGCTGTTTTTT
J: TRBJ2-2; size: .; V: TRBV2; D: TRBD1; CDR3: CASSRDRGLNTGELFF; DNA: TGTGCCAGCAGTAGAGACAGGGGACTGAACACCGGGGAGCTGTTTTTT
J: TRBJ2-4; size: once; V: TRBV21-1; D: .; CDR3: CASGLPGSSSWGKNIQYF; DNA: TGTGCCAGCGGCCTACCCGGGTCTTCGAGTTGGGGCAAAAACATTCAGTACTTC
J: TRBJ1-1; size: .; V: TRBV5-4; D: TRBD1; CDR3: CASSFSGTGGTEAFF; DNA: TGTGCCAGCAGCTTCTCCGGGACAGGGGGCACTGAAGCTTTCTTT
J: TRBJ2-7; size: once; V: TRBV28; D: .; CDR3: CASSFVPSSIYEQYF; DNA: TGTGCCAGCAGTTTTGTGCCTTCTAGCATCTACGAGCAGTACTTC
J: TRBJ2-7; size: .; V: TRBV28; D: TRBD2; CDR3: CASTPGTTRLEQYF; DNA: TGTGCCAGCACCCCGGGGACTACTCGGCTCGAGCAGTACTTC
J: TRBJ2-5; size: few; V: TRBV9; D: .; CDR3: CASSLRQTFQETQYF; DNA: TGTGCCAGCAGCTTAAGACAGACCTTCCAAGAGACCCAGTACTTC
J: TRBJ2-7; size: .; V: TRBV28; D: .; CDR3: CASSSLSVSYEQYF; DNA: TGTGCCAGCAGCTCCCTCAGCGTCTCCTACGAGCAGTACTTC
J: TRBJ2-1; size: .; V: TRBV7-2; D: TRBD2; CDR3: CASSIASGRAYNEQFF; DNA: TGTGCCAGCAGCATCGCTAGCGGGAGGGCCTACAATGAGCAGTTCTTC
J: TRBJ2-3; size: .; V: TRBV7-9; D: TRBD2; CDR3: CASSPGLAGFITDTQYF; DNA: TGTGCCAGCAGCCCGGGACTAGCGGGGTTCATCACAGATACGCAGTATTTT
J: TRBJ2-7; size: .; V: TRBV18; D: .; CDR3: CASSPPGNPREQYF; DNA: TGTGCCAGCTCACCACCCGGCAACCCTCGAGAGCAGTACTTC
J: TRBJ2-2; size: .; V: TRBV15; D: .; CDR3: CATSRGRVYTGELFF; DNA: TGTGCCACCAGCAGAGGGAGGGTCTACACCGGGGAGCTGTTTTTT